This T cell receptor beta chain was sequenced during a study of T-cell reconstitution after alpha-beta-depleted transplantation in children. Study-wide results and caveats: In patients about two months after transplant, alpha-beta T cells reportedly arose from several hundred expanded graft clones.

The TCRbeta library incorporated unique molecular identifiers. TCRdb re-called the PCR reads with MiXCR, one entry per CDR3 protein. The sample has some 840,000 distinct CDR3 sequences, about 16% seen once. V dropped 0 bases and J dropped 4; count of bases not matched to a gene: 8. This CDR3 has 16 amino acids. CDR1 LNHNV and CDR2 YYDKDF come from the germline V gene (reference sequence). As to this clonotype: Its antigen remains unknown.

The V call is TRBV15, the J call TRBJ2-7; 8 nucleotides agree with TRBD1. This material consisted of PBMCs, mostly from graft donor cells, taken 360 days after TCRalphabeta/CD19-depleted stem cell transplant. The receptor was isolated from a male patient younger than 18 who had a stem cell transplant for acute lymphoblastic leukemia, so the T cells may come from the graft donor. The CDR3 bases are TGTGCCACCAGCAGAGATCTGACAGGGGCGGATTACGAGCAGTACTTC. It specifies CATSRDLTGADYEQYF.